A selection of T cell receptor beta chains follows, all from one sample in a study of cytomegalovirus exposure and HLA in healthy donors. Using immunoSEQ multiplex PCR, the repertoire was profiled, and TCRdb retains in-frame clones only, with some absent. This table has roughly 34,000 clones, about 70% appearing once. The sequencing input was PBMCs. The source is a man aged 30 to 39 in good health and CMV-seronegative. Both conserved end residues are trimmed from each CDR3. The order of the fields is CDR3 protein, V gene.

CDR3aa: ASSSPSGGTGSYGYT; v_gene: TRBV28
CDR3aa: AISGRTGGYGYT; v_gene: TRBV10-3
CDR3aa: ASSAITGSNEKLF; v_gene: TRBV11-2
CDR3aa: ASSERTGGGGEAF; v_gene: TRBV9
CDR3aa: ASSLGGSNQPQH; v_gene: TRBV10-1
CDR3aa: AISESIASVNTEAF; v_gene: TRBV10-3
CDR3aa: ASSTALNTEAF; v_gene: TRBV4-1
CDR3aa: SVAPRTGTQAYEQY; v_gene: TRBV29-1
CDR3aa: ASSHGLAGEGYEQY; v_gene: TRBV5-4
CDR3aa: ASSPTSGTPFGQF; v_gene: TRBV9
CDR3aa: SVEDLTWPKETQY; v_gene: TRBV29-1
CDR3aa: AWSVQGSEGSYNSPLH; v_gene: TRBV30
CDR3aa: ASTRQDRVNTEAF; v_gene: TRBV4-1
CDR3aa: ASSLDALAGGL; v_gene: TRBV28
CDR3aa: ASSGRDRMNTEAF; v_gene: TRBV19
CDR3aa: ASSFGTSGTGELF; v_gene: TRBV28
CDR3aa: ASSVSLQETQY; v_gene: TRBV9
CDR3aa: ASSPGYEQY; v_gene: TRBV25-1
CDR3aa: ASSIPRGEEGVSGANVLT; v_gene: TRBV19